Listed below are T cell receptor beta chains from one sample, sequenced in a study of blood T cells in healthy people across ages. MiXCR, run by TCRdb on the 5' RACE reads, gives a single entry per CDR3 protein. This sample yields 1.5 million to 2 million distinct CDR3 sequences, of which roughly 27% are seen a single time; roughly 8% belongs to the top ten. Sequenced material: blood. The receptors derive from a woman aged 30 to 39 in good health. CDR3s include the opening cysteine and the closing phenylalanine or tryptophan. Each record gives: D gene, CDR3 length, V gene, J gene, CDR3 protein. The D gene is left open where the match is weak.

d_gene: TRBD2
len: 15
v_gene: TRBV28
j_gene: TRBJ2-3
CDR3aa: CASSPGLANTGTQYF

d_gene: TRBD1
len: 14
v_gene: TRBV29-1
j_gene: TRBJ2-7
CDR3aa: CSVALGQGAYEQYF

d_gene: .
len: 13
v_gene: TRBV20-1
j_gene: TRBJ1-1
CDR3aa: CSAPGALRTEAFF

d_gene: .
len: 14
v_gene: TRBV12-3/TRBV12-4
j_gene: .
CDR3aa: CASSGGAGQETQYF

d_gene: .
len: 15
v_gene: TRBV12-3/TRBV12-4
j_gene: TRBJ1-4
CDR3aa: CASRGTGYLNEKLFF

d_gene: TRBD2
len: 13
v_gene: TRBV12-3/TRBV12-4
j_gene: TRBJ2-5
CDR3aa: CASTRAGGEAQYF

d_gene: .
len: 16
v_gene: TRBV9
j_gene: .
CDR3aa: CASSVYSGTSYNEQYF

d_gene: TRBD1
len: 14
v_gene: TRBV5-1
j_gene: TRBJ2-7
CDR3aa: CASGAGTGSYEQYF

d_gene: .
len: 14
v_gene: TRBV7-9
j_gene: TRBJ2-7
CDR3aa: CASTEGAPGYEQYF

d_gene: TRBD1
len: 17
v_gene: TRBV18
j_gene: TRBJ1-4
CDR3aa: CASSPGGQGSTNEKLFF

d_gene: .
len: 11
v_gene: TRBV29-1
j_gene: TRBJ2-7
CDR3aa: CSVERLDEQYF

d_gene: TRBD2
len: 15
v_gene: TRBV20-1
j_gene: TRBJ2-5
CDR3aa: CSARPSSGRAREQYF

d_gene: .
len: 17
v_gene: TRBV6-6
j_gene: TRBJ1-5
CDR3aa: CASRSVERGWGNQPQHF

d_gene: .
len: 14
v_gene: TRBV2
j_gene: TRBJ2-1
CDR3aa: CASSVTAGNNEQFF

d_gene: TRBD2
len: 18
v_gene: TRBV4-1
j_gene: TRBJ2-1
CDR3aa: CASSQAPTLAGGVYEQFF

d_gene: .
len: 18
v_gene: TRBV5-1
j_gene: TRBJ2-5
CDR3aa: CASSTKDPRTLLQETQYF

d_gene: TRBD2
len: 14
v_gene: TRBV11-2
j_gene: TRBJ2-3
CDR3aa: CASTGLALTDTQYF

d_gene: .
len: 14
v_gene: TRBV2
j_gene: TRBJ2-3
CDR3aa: CAGSESWSTDTQYF

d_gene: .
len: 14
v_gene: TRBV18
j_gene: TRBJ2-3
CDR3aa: CASSPVDETDTQYF

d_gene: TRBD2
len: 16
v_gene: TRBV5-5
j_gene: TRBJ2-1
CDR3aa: CASSSYGRSSYNEQFF

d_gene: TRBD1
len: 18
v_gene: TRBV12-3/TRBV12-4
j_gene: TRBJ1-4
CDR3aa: CASSPPRGQGFSNEKLFF

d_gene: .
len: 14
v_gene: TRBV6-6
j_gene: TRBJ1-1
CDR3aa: CASSYERDATEAFF

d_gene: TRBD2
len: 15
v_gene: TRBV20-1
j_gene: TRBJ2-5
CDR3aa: CSAAPASGLQETQYF

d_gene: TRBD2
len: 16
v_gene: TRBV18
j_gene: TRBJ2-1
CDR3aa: CASSPSGLAGESVQFF

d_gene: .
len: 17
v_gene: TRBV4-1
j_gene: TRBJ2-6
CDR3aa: CAGSQDSSGSGANVLTF

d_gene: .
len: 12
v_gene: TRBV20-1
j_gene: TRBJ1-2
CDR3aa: CSAREDSGGYTF

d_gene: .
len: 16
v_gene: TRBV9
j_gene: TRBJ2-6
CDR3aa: CASSEYRDSGANVQTF

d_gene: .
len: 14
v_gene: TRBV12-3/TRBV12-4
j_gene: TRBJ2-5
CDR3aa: CVSSLLQGRETQYF

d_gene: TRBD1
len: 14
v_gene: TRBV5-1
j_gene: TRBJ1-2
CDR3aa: CASSSGQGLYGYTF

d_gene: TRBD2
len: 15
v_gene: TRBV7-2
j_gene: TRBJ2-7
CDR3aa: CASSLTASGGVEQYF

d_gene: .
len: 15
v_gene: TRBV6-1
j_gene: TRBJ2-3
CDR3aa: CASSEGPGGTDTQYF

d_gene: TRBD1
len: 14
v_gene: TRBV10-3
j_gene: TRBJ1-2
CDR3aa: CAISLTGGRGGYTF

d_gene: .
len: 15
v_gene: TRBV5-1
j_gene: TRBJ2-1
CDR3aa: CASSSAATAENEQFF

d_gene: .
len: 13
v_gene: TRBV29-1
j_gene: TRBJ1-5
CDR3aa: CSVETGENQPQHF

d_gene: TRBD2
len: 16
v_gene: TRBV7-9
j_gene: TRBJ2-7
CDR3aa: CASSLGTSGRANEQYF

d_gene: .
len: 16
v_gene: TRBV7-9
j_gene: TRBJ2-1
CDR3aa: CASSPARLVSYNEQFF

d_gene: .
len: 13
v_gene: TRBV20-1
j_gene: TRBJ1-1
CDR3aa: CSARHAAGTEAFF

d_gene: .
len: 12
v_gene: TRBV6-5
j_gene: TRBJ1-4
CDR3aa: CASSTAAGKLFF

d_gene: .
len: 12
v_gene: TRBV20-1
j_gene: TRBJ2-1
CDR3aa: CSARANGGEQFF

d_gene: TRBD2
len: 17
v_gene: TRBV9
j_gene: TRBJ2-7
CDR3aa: CASSVGASGHSGVEQYF

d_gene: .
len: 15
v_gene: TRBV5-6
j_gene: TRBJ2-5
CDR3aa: CASSLPQASQETQYF

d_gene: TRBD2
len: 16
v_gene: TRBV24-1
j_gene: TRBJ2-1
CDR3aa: CAASDPGGGARNEQFF

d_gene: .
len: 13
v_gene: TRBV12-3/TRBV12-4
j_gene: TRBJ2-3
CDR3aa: CAGSGGRADTQYF

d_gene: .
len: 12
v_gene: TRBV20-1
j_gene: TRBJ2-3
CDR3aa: CSAVSPFGTQYF